These T cell receptor beta chains were read from a single sample in a study of spatial heterogeneity in lung cancer. TCRdb re-analysed the 5' RACE reads in MiXCR, keeping a single row per CDR3 protein. There are some 37,000 distinct CDR3 sequences in the sample; under 8.5% occur only once, and over 25% lies in the top ten. The material was PBMCs, obtained at surgery. The receptor set was obtained from a female donor with early-stage non-small cell lung cancer. Both conserved end residues are trimmed from each CDR3. Fields, in order: V gene, CDR3 length, J gene, CDR3 protein.

V: TRBV27; length: 15; J: TRBJ2-2; CDR3: ASSLTSGRYNTGELF
V: TRBV5-1; length: 14; J: TRBJ1-3; CDR3: ASSLAQGANGNTIY
V: TRBV7-6; length: 16; J: TRBJ2-3; CDR3: ASSLSPAGASYTDTQY
V: TRBV28; length: 12; J: TRBJ1-2; CDR3: ASSSPGSDYGYT
V: TRBV4-1; length: 16; J: TRBJ2-7; CDR3: ASSQIDLGLAGPHEQY
V: TRBV27; length: 13; J: TRBJ2-7; CDR3: ASSRAGGRSYEQY
V: TRBV10-2; length: 13; J: TRBJ2-1; CDR3: ASSPLDFQYNEQF
V: TRBV6-2/TRBV6-3; length: 10; J: TRBJ1-5; CDR3: AGSRGGQPQH
V: TRBV18; length: 12; J: TRBJ2-2; CDR3: ASSPGRNTGELF
V: TRBV5-6; length: 11; J: TRBJ1-6; CDR3: ASSLVPNSPLH
V: TRBV5-8; length: 10; J: TRBJ2-1; CDR3: ASSLAGREQF
V: TRBV7-9; length: 16; J: TRBJ1-3; CDR3: ASSPPGPGTGTGNTIY
V: TRBV20-1; length: 11; J: TRBJ1-2; CDR3: SGQTALNYGYT
V: TRBV5-5; length: 10; J: TRBJ2-7; CDR3: ASSLGAYEQY
V: TRBV30; length: 12; J: TRBJ2-6; CDR3: AGQGAAGANVLT
V: TRBV7-2; length: 11; J: TRBJ2-3; CDR3: ASSLIGTDTQY
V: TRBV4-3; length: 12; J: TRBJ2-5; CDR3: ASSPGTKQETQY
V: TRBV28; length: 15; J: TRBJ2-6; CDR3: ASSLKSKGSGANVLT
V: TRBV5-1; length: 13; J: TRBJ1-1; CDR3: ASSLVGRANTEAF
V: TRBV5-1; length: 12; J: TRBJ1-3; CDR3: ASSSKGDGNTIY
V: TRBV10-3; length: 13; J: TRBJ2-1; CDR3: AISATSGRTNEQF
V: TRBV9; length: 12; J: TRBJ1-1; CDR3: ASSVSPENTEAF
V: TRBV24-1; length: 14; J: TRBJ2-2; CDR3: ATSRSGLRPTGELF
V: TRBV4-3; length: 15; J: TRBJ2-1; CDR3: ASSPRTRSGVYNEQF
V: TRBV10-3; length: 12; J: TRBJ2-1; CDR3: AIGVLAENNEQF
V: TRBV11-3; length: 13; J: TRBJ2-5; CDR3: ASSLGDRQQETQY
V: TRBV20-1; length: 12; J: TRBJ2-1; CDR3: SARKTSGSYEQF
V: TRBV24-1; length: 12; J: TRBJ2-1; CDR3: ATRASGGEDEQF
V: TRBV27; length: 15; J: TRBJ1-2; CDR3: ASSLSKSFVPAYGYT
V: TRBV29-1; length: 12; J: TRBJ2-4; CDR3: SVGERVDKNIQY
V: TRBV4-3; length: 14; J: TRBJ2-1; CDR3: ASSLRTQLSYNEQF
V: TRBV4-2; length: 9; J: TRBJ2-1; CDR3: ASSPGNEQF
V: TRBV28; length: 13; J: TRBJ2-7; CDR3: ASSPPGTLSYEQY
V: TRBV7-2; length: 11; J: TRBJ2-5; CDR3: ASSIRRGETQY
V: TRBV5-1; length: 13; J: TRBJ2-3; CDR3: ASSTGRGTTDTQY
V: TRBV6-5; length: 14; J: TRBJ1-2; CDR3: ASSYDETGGNRGYT
V: TRBV12-2; length: 13; J: TRBJ2-1; CDR3: ASRTSGRSYNEQF
V: TRBV4-1; length: 15; J: TRBJ1-1; CDR3: ASSQAPPGWMNTEAF
V: TRBV29-1; length: 13; J: TRBJ2-1; CDR3: SGRLAGARYNEQF
V: TRBV6-2/TRBV6-3; length: 13; J: TRBJ2-1; CDR3: ASSLLAGSYNEQF
V: TRBV5-6; length: 19; J: TRBJ2-1; CDR3: ASSLSGQVATVRSSYNEQF
V: TRBV13; length: 12; J: TRBJ2-7; CDR3: ASSLAHRSYEQY
V: TRBV6-5; length: 11; J: TRBJ1-1; CDR3: ASSWTGGTEAF
V: TRBV21-1; length: 13; J: TRBJ2-5; CDR3: ASSKEAGGQETQY
V: TRBV4-3; length: 14; J: TRBJ2-3; CDR3: ASSLSPGQNTDTQY
V: TRBV12-3/TRBV12-4; length: 13; J: TRBJ2-3; CDR3: ASSLEAGGTDTQY
V: TRBV6-1; length: 11; J: TRBJ2-7; CDR3: ASRTVSSYEQY